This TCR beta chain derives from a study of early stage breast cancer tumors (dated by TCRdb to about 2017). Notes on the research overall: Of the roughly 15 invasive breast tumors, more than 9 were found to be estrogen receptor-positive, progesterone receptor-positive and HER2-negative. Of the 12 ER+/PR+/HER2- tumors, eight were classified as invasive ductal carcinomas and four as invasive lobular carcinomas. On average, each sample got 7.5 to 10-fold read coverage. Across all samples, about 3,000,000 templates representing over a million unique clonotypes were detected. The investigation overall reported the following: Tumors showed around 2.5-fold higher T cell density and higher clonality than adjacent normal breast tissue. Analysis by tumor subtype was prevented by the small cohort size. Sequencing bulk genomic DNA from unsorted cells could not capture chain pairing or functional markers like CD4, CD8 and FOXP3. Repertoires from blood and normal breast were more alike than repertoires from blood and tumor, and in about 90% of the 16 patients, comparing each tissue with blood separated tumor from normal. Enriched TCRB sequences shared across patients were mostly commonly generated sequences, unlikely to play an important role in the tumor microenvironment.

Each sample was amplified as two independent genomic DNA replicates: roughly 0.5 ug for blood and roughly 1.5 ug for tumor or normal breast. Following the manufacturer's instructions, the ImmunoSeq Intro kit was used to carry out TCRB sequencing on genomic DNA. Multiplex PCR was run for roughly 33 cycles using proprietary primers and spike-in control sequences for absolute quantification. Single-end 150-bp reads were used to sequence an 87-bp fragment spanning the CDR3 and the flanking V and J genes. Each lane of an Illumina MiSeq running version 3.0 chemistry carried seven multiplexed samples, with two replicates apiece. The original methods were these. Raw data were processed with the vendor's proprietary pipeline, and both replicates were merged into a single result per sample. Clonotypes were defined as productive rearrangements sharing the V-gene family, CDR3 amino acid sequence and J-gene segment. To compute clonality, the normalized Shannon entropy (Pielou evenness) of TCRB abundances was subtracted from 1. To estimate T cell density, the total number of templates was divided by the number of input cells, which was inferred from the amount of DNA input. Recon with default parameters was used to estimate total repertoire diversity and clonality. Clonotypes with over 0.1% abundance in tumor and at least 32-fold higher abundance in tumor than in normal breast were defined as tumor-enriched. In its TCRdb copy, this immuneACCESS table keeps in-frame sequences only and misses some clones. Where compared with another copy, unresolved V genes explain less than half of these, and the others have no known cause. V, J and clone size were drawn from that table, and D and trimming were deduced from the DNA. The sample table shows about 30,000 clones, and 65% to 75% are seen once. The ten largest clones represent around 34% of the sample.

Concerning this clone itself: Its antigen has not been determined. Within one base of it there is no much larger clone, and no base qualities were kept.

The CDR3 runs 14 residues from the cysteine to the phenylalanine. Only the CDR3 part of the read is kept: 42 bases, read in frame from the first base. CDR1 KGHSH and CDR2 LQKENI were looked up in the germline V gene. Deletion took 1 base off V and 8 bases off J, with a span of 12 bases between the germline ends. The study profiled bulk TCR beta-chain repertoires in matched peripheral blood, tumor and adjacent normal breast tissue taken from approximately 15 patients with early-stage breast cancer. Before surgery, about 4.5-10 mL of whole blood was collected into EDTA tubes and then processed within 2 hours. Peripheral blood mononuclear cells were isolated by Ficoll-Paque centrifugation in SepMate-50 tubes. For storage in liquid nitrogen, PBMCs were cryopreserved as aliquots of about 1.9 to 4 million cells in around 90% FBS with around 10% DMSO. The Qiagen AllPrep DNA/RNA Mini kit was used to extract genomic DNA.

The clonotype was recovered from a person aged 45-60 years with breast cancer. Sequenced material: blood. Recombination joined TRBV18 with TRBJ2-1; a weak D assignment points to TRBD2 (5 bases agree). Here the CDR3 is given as CASSPRDGSDEQFF. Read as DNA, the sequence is TGTGCCAGCTCACCACGTGATGGGAGTGATGAGCAGTTCTTC.